The TCR beta chain described here comes from a study of blood T cells in healthy people across ages. A second about 7 to 11 cycle PCR used barcoded and J-beta primers. TCRdb used MiXCR to reprocess the 5' RACE reads, holding one entry per CDR3 protein. The sample shows about a million distinct CDR3 sequences, around 49% of them seen only once. Germline CDR1 reads SGHVS; CDR2 reads FQNEAQ. Trimming stripped 1 base from V and 2 bases from J, with 11 bases between. This CDR3 contains 15 residues. Material for sequencing was blood. The chain couples TRBV7-8 to TRBJ2-5; a possible D gene is TRBD2 (6 bases). This sequence was found in a man aged 25 to 40 in good health. The CDR3, as DNA: TGTGCCAGCAGCTTAGACCCGGGGGAGCAAGAGACCCAGTACTTC. Protein sequence: CASSLDPGEQETQYF.